This T cell receptor (beta chain) was found in a study of T cells in Graves' hyperthyroidism and ophthalmopathy. Study-wide background: It was at initial diagnosis, before any treatment, that peripheral blood was collected. Study observations and caveats: Most expanded thyroid clonotypes above 0.001 recurred in blood.

Trimming stripped 1 base from V and 5 bases from J, with 11 bases between. The CDR3 length is 14 residues. CDR1 is MNHNS, CDR2 SASEGT, per germline. Fresh 10 ml peripheral blood yielded PBMCs. It was RNA transcripts that yielded the amplified TCR beta CDR3 regions. An initial round of RT-PCR targeting the TCR CDR3 relied on the HTBI primer set. TCRdb re-called the multiplex PCR reads with MiXCR, one entry per CDR3 protein. The sample contains some 350,000 distinct CDR3 sequences, about a fifth of which appear only once. This clonotype was picked up many times. Its target is unknown. This receptor was obtained from a woman between 18 and 29 years old with Graves' hyperthyroidism. The genes are TRBV6-1 and TRBJ1-1, with a weak D call TRBD1 (6 bases). Sequenced: blood. The CDR3 here is CASSEDQGWTEAFF. The CDR3 nucleotides are TGTGCCAGCAGTGAAGATCAGGGGTGGACTGAAGCTTTCTTT.